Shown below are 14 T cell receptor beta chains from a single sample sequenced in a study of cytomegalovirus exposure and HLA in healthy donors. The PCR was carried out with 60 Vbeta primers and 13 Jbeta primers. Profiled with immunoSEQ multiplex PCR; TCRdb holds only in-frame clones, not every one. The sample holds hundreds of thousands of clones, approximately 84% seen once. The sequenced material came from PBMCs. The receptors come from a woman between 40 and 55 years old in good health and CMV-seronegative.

This chain's CDR3 is CASSQDSGQGVSNQPQHF. Written as DNA, the CDR3 is TGTGCCAGCAGCCAAGATTCGGGACAGGGGGTAAGCAATCAGCCCCAGCATTTT. V and J are TRBV4-2 and TRBJ1-5; 11 bases fit TRBD1. V was pared by 0 bases and J by 1 base, with 5 bases of the junction left unmatched. The germline V gene encodes CDR1 LGHNA and CDR2 YNFKEQ. The CDR3 length is 18 residues.

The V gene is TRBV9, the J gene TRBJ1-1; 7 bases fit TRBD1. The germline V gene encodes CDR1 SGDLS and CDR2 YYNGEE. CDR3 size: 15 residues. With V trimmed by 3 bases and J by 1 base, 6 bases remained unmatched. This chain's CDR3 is CASSGRGASNTEAFF. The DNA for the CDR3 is TGTGCCAGCAGCGGCAGGGGGGCCTCGAACACTGAAGCTTTCTTT.

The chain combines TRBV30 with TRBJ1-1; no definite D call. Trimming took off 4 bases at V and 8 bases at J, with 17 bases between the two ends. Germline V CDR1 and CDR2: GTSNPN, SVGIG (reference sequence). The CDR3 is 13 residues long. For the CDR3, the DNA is TGTGCCTGGACCTCCCCCGCGGGCAGAGAAGCTTTCTTT. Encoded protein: CAWTSPAGREAFF.

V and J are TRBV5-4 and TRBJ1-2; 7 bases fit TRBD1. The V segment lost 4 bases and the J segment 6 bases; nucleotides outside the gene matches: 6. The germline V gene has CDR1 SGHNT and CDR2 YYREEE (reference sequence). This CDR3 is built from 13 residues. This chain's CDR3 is CASSPDRDDGYTF. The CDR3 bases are TGTGCCAGCAGCCCCGACAGGGACGATGGCTACACCTTC.

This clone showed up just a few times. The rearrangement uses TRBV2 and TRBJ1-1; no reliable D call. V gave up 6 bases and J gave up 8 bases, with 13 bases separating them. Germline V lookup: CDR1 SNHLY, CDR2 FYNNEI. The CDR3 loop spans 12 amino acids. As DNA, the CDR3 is TGTGCCAGCAGCCCTTGGGCCAGCGAAGCTTTCTTT. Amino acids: CASSPWASEAFF.

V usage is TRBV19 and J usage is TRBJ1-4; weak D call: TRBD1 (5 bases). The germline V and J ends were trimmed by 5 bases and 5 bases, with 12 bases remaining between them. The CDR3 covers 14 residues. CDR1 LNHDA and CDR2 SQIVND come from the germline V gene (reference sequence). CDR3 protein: CASSRGNGNEKLFF. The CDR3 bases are TGTGCCAGTAGTCGGGGGAATGGAAATGAAAAACTGTTTTTT.

The CDR3 coding sequence is TGTGCCAGCAGCGTCCTACTAGCGCGGAGCGAGACCCAGTACTTC. This codes for CASSVLLARSETQYF. The chain employs TRBV5-5 and TRBJ2-5; 7 bases are a match to TRBD2. With 4 bases clipped from V and 5 bases from J, the junction kept 11 bases outside the gene matches. CDR3 size: 15 residues. The V gene's germline CDR1 is SGHKS and CDR2 YYEKEE (reference sequence).

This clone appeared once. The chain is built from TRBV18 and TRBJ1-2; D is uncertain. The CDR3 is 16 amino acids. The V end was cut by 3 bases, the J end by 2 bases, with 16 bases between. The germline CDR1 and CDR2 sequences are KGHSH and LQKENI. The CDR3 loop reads CASSPTSTDPNYGYTF. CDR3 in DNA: TGTGCCAGCTCACCGACATCCACAGACCCGAACTATGGCTACACCTTC.

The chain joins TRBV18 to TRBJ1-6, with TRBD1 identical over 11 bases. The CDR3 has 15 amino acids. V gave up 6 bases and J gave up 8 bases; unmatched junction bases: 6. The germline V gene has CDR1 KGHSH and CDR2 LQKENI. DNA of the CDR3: TGTGCCAGCTCGGACAGGGGGCGCATGGATTCACCCCTCCACTTT. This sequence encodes CASSDRGRMDSPLHF.

This chain's CDR3 is CAISQNGQGGPRGWGYTF. The CDR3 nucleotides read TGTGCCATCAGTCAAAATGGACAGGGAGGTCCCCGGGGTTGGGGCTACACCTTC. The V call is TRBV10-3, the J call TRBJ1-2, with 8 bases lining up with TRBD1. V was pared by 5 bases and J by 8 bases, with 22 bases of the junction left unmatched. CDR1 and CDR2 from the germline V gene are ENHRY and SYGVKD. This CDR3 comprises 18 residues.

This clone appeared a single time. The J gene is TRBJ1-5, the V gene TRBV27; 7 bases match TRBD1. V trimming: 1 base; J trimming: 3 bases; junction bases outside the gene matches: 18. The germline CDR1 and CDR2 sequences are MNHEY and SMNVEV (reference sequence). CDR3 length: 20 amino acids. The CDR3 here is CASSLWGRTAGGGVNQPQHF. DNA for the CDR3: TGTGCCAGCAGTTTATGGGGACGAACTGCGGGAGGGGGCGTCAATCAGCCCCAGCATTTT.

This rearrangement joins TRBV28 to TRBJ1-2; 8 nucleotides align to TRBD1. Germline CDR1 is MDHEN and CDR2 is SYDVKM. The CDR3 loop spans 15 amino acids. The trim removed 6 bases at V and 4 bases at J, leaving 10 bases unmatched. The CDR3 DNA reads TGTGCCAGCAGAATTACAGGGGGGGGTATCTATGGCTACACCTTC. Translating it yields CASRITGGGIYGYTF.

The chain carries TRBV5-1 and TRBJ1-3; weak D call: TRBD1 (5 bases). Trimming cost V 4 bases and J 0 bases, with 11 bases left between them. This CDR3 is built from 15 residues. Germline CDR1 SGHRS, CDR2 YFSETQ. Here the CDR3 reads CASSPDSYSGNTIYF. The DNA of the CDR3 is TGCGCCAGCAGCCCCGACAGTTACTCTGGAAACACCATATATTTT.

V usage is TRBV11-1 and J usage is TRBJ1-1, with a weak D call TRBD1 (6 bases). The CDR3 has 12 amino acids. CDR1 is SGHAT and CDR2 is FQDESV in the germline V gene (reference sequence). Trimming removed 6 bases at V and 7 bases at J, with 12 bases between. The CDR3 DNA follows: TGTGCCAGCAGTCCGCAGGGGATTGAAGCTTTCTTT. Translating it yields CASSPQGIEAFF.